The 22 T cell receptor beta chains below come from one sample, sequenced in a study of T cell responses to AZD1222 COVID-19 vaccine. The table came from immunoSEQ multiplex PCR; TCRdb's copy has only in-frame clones and leaves some out. The data show about 120,000 clones, about 90% seen once. The sequencing used peripheral blood, collected on day 0 of AZD1222 vaccination. Receptors originate from an adult in good health.

The V call is TRBV11-3, the J call TRBJ2-1, with D possibly being TRBD2 (6 bases). Germline CDR1 SGHNT, CDR2 YENEEA. V lost 11 bases, J lost 0 bases, and 11 bases lay in between. The length of the CDR3 is 13 residues. The CDR3 region is CASNGGSYNEQFF. DNA of the CDR3: TGTGCCTCCAACGGGGGCTCCTACAATGAGCAGTTCTTC.

For this clone: Other DNA sequences in this sample translate to the same CDR3. The rearrangement links TRBV3-1 (or the pseudogene TRBV3-2) to TRBJ2-1; no clear D gene. The CDR3 has 12 residues. CDR1 and CDR2 (germline): LGHDT, YNNKEL (reference sequence). Deletions cut 1 base from V and 6 bases from J, with 4 bases between. The CDR3 DNA follows: TGTGCCAGCAGCCAAGTGGGCAATGAGCAGTTCTTC. Its protein product is CASSQVGNEQFF.

The chain employs TRBV5-6 and TRBJ1-3; D unclear. This CDR3 region has 16 residues. The germline V and J ends were trimmed by 0 bases and 0 bases, with 10 bases remaining between them. The germline CDR1 and CDR2 sequences are SGHDT and YYEEEE. The chain's CDR3 is CASSLVLGGSGNTIYF. In DNA form, the CDR3 reads TGTGCCAGCAGCTTGGTCTTAGGTGGCTCTGGAAACACCATATATTTT.

V usage is TRBV5-1 and J usage is TRBJ2-3, with 10 bases lining up with TRBD1. This CDR3 region has 15 residues. CDR1 SGHRS and CDR2 YFSETQ come from the germline V gene. V dropped 3 bases and J dropped 4; count of bases not matched to a gene: 5. For the CDR3, the DNA is TGCGCCAGCAGCTCTGGACAGGGGGAGGCAGATACGCAGTATTTT. Residues: CASSSGQGEADTQYF.

The chain combines TRBV4-3 with TRBJ2-2, with 8 bases aligning to TRBD1. The germline V gene encodes CDR1 LGHNA and CDR2 YSLEER. Trimming at V came to 4 bases and at J to 3 bases, leaving 4 bases not matched to a gene. The CDR3 contains 15 residues. CDR3 bases: TGCGCCAGCAGCCCGGGACAGGTTTACACCGGGGAGCTGTTTTTT. Protein: CASSPGQVYTGELFF.

In this sample, this clone turned up once. The chain employs TRBV5-4 and TRBJ1-2; 8 bases fit TRBD1. Germline loops: CDR1 SGHNT, CDR2 YYREEE (reference sequence). Trimming cost V 5 bases and J 8 bases; bases outside gene matches: 8. The CDR3 consists of 13 residues. The CDR3 DNA follows: TGTGCCAGCAGTCCTAGACAGGGGAGAGGCTACACCTTC. Residues: CASSPRQGRGYTF.

CDR3 nucleotide sequence: TGTGCCATCAGTGAGGTAGCGGGAGCTGACGAGCAGTACGTC. Residues: CAISEVAGADEQYV. V is TRBV10-3 and J is TRBJ2-7; 9 bases map to TRBD2. With V trimmed by 2 bases and J by 5 bases, 4 bases remained unmatched. Germline-derived CDR1 and CDR2 are ENHRY and SYGVKD. The CDR3 runs 14 residues.

V is TRBV24-1 and J is TRBJ2-1; 14 bases match TRBD2. The V gene's germline CDR1 is KGHDR and CDR2 SFDVKD. Trimming took 3 bases from V and 9 from J; bases not matched to a gene: 9. This CDR3 has 17 amino acids. The CDR3 loop reads CATSDMGGTSGRGEQFF. CDR3 nucleotide sequence: TGTGCCACCAGTGATATGGGGGGGACTAGCGGGAGAGGTGAGCAGTTCTTC.

About this clone itself: The same CDR3 is also encoded by other DNA sequences in this sample. The V call is TRBV9, the J call TRBJ2-5, with unresolved D. The CDR3 runs 15 residues. Germline V gene lookup returns CDR1 SGDLS and CDR2 YYNGEE. The V end was cut by 0 bases, the J end by 1 base, with 10 bases between. The CDR3 DNA sequence: TGTGCCAGCAGCGTAGTGGCAGGATCCCAAGAGACCCAGTACTTC. Its translation is CASSVVAGSQETQYF.

The rearrangement joins TRBV18 to TRBJ2-2; 14 positions match TRBD2. This CDR3 is built from 20 residues. The germline CDR1 and CDR2 sequences are KGHSH and LQKENI. With V trimmed by 2 bases and J by 3 bases, 11 bases remained unmatched. In DNA form, the CDR3 reads TGTGCCAGCTCACCAATTCCTATGACTAGCGGGGGGGCCGACACCGGGGAGCTGTTTTTT. This gives the protein CASSPIPMTSGGADTGELFF. The whole variable domain, remainder taken from reference TRBV18 and TRBJ2-2, is NAGVMQNPRHLVRRRGQEARLRCSPMKGHSHVYWYRQLPEEGLKFMVYLQKENIIDESGMPKERFSAEFPKEGPSILRIQQVVRGDSAAYFCASSPIPMTSGGADTGELFFGEGSRLTVL.

V and J are TRBV7-3 and TRBJ1-1; D gene unclear. CDR1 and CDR2 (germline): SGHTA, FQGTGA. The CDR3 consists of 13 residues. V was cut by 5 bases and J by 1 base, with 8 bases left in between. The CDR3 DNA reads TGTGCCAGCAGCCCTATGCAGAACACTGAAGCTTTCTTT. The encoded protein is CASSPMQNTEAFF.

V is TRBV19 and J is TRBJ2-1, with 10 bases aligning to TRBD2. Per the germline V gene, CDR1 is LNHDA and CDR2 is SQIVND (reference sequence). The CDR3 totals 16 residues. The trim removed 1 base at V and 5 bases at J, leaving 5 bases unmatched. The CDR3 here is CASSIASGSLNNEQFF. CDR3 DNA sequence: TGTGCCAGTAGTATAGCTAGCGGGAGTCTCAACAATGAGCAGTTCTTC. Supplemented by reference TRBV19 and TRBJ2-1, the full variable domain reads DGGITQSPKYLFRKEGQNVTLSCEQNLNHDAMYWYRQDPGQGLRLIYYSQIVNDFQKGDIAEGYSVSREKKESFPLTVTSAQKNPTAFYLCASSIASGSLNNEQFFGPGTRLTVL.

This chain uses TRBV19 with TRBJ2-2, with TRBD1 matching 10 bases. Losses at the gene ends were 4 bases for V and 4 bases for J; bases not matched to a gene: 6. From germline, CDR1 is LNHDA and CDR2 SQIVND (reference sequence). There are 16 residues in the CDR3. The CDR3: CASSTPWTGGTGELFF. DNA of the CDR3: TGTGCCAGTAGTACCCCCTGGACAGGGGGCACCGGGGAGCTGTTTTTT.

This chain connects TRBV6-5 to TRBJ1-2, with TRBD1 matching over 9 bases. The CDR3 is made up of 15 amino acids. The ends lost 0 bases at V and 7 bases at J; junction bases unmatched: 6. CDR1 MNHEY and CDR2 SVGAGI come from the germline V gene. CDR3 DNA: TGTGCCAGCAGTTACTCCCGACAGGGGGTAGGTGGCTACACCTTC. It encodes CASSYSRQGVGGYTF.

This CDR3 reads CASSPSGTRKLFF. The CDR3 nucleotides read TGTGCCAGCAGTCCCTCCGGGACACGAAAACTGTTTTTT. The genes are TRBV6-5 and TRBJ1-4, with D possibly matching TRBD1 (6 bases). The CDR3 consists of 13 residues. The germline V gene has CDR1 MNHEY and CDR2 SVGAGI. Between the trimmed V and J ends, which lost 5 bases and 10 bases, there was a span of 14 bases.

V usage is TRBV19 and J usage is TRBJ2-3; 11 bases fit TRBD2. The CDR3 extends over 15 amino acids. CDR1 is LNHDA and CDR2 is SQIVND in the germline V gene (reference sequence). With V trimmed by 5 bases and J by 5 bases, 6 bases remained unmatched. CDR3 DNA: TGTGCCAGTAGTGTTACTAGCGGGAGTAAAGATACGCAGTATTTT. Protein: CASSVTSGSKDTQYF.

This sequence joins TRBV7-9 and TRBJ1-4; D gene ambiguous. V was clipped by 3 bases and J by 2 bases, with 7 bases between them. Germline V gene lookup returns CDR1 SEHNR and CDR2 FQNEAQ (reference sequence). CDR3 size: 14 residues. CDR3 sequence (DNA): TGTGCCAGCAGCTTTGCGGGGACTAATGAAAAACTGTTTTTT. Its protein product is CASSFAGTNEKLFF.

The chain combines TRBV6-2 or TRBV6-3 with TRBJ2-3, with 12 positions matching TRBD2. CDR1 MNHEY and CDR2 SVGEGT come from the germline V gene. The trim removed 2 bases at V and 11 bases at J, leaving 5 bases unmatched. The CDR3 runs 14 residues. The CDR3 sequence is CASSYSVTSGRQYF. CDR3 nucleotide sequence: TGTGCCAGCAGTTACAGCGTGACTAGCGGGAGGCAGTATTTT.

This clone was seen only a few times. The rearrangement links TRBV18 to TRBJ1-2, with D hard to call. The germline V and J ends were trimmed by 3 bases and 6 bases, with 8 bases remaining between them. The CDR3 is made up of 12 amino acids. Germline CDR1 and CDR2: KGHSH and LQKENI. CDR3 loop: CASSPSGNGYTF. The CDR3 bases are TGTGCCAGCTCACCCTCCGGGAATGGCTACACCTTC.

The rearrangement joins TRBV5-1 to TRBJ1-5, with D perhaps matching TRBD1 (5 bases). Trimming shortened V by 0 bases and J by 4 bases, and 8 bases separated the two germline ends. Germline CDR1 SGHRS, CDR2 YFSETQ. This CDR3 is 14 amino acids long. CDR3 sequence reads: CASSLGAGNQPQHF. DNA for the CDR3: TGCGCCAGCAGCTTGGGGGCAGGGAATCAGCCCCAGCATTTT.

The V gene is TRBV5-1, the J gene TRBJ2-1, with D unresolved. The CDR3 totals 15 residues. CDR1 SGHRS and CDR2 YFSETQ come from the germline V gene. With 4 bases removed from V and 2 bases from J, the gap between germline ends came to 13 bases. CDR3 sequence reads: CASSPGTDPYNEQFF. The CDR3 nucleotides read TGCGCCAGCAGCCCTGGAACGGACCCCTACAATGAGCAGTTCTTC.

This chain's CDR3 is CASSQDSLSGNTIYF. CDR3 bases: TGTGCCAGCAGCCAAGACTCTCTCTCTGGAAACACCATATATTTT. J is TRBJ1-3 and V is TRBV3-1 (or the pseudogene TRBV3-2); D gene uncertain. The CDR3 has 15 residues. Trimming took off 0 bases at V and 0 bases at J, with 6 bases between the two ends. CDR1 LGHDT and CDR2 YNNKEL come from the germline V gene (reference sequence).